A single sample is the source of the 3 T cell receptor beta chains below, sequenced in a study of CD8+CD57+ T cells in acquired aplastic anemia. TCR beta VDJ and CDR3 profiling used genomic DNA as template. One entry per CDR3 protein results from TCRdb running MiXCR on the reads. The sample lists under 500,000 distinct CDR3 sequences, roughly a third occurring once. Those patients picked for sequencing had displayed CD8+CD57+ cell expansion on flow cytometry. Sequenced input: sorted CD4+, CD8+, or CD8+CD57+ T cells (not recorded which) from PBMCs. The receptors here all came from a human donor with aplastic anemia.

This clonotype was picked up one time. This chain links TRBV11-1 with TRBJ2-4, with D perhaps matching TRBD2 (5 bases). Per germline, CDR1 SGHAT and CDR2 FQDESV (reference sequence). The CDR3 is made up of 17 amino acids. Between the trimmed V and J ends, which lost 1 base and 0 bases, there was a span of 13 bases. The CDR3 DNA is TGTGCCAGCAGCTTAGGGGGAAGACTACTAGCCAAAAACATTCAGTACTTC. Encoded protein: CASSLGGRLLAKNIQYF.

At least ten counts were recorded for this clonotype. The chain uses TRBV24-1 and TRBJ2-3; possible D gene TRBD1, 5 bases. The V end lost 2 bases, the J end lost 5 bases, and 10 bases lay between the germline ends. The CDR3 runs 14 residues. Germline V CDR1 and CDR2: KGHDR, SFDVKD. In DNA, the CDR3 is TGTGCCACCAGTGATTGGAAAAGGGGAGATACGCAGTATTTT. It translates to CATSDWKRGDTQYF.

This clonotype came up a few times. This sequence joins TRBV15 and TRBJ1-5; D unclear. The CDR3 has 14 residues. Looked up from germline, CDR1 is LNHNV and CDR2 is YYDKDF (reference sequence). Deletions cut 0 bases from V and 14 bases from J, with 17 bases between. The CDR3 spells CATSRDSGRAQEHF. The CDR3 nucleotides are TGTGCCACCAGCAGAGATAGCGGGAGGGCCCAAGAGCATTTT. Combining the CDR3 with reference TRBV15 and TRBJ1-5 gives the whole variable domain DAMVIQNPRYQVTQFGKPVTLSCSQTLNHNVMYWYQQKSSQAPKLLFHYYDKDFNNEADTPDNFQSRRPNTSFCFLDIRSPGLGDTAMYLCATSRDSGRAQEHFGDGTRLSIL.